This T cell receptor beta chain was retrieved from a study of T cells after yellow fever vaccination. Study as a whole: Where fractions had low cell numbers, libraries were prepared from them with the SMART-Seq v4 Ultra Low Input RNA kit.

V lost 2 bases and J lost 2, with 6 bases in between. Germline values: CDR1 MRHNA, CDR2 SNTAGT. CDR3 length: 14 residues. 5'RACE template switching generated TCR cDNA, adding a universal primer site and UMIs. TCRdb re-analysed the 5' RACE reads in MiXCR, keeping a single row per CDR3 protein. The table lists fewer than 650,000 distinct CDR3 sequences, about a fifth of them singletons, with about 15% in the top ten. This clonotype was observed at least ten times. The antigen is unknown. General study results and limits: Once the booster was given, most primary-vaccination clones reappeared, at approximately 97% for CD4 and roughly 86% for CD8.

The chain carries TRBV6-4 and TRBJ2-2; possible D gene TRBD1, 6 bases. Source: PBMCs, taken approximately 22 days after the first yellow fever vaccination. This clonotype was obtained from a young man who received the YFV17D yellow fever vaccine. The CDR3 sequence: CASSDGTNTGELFF. For the CDR3, the DNA is TGTGCCAGCAGTGACGGGACAAACACCGGGGAGCTGTTTTTT.